This entry lists 22 T cell receptor beta chains sequenced from one sample in a study of blood T cells in healthy people across ages. A second PCR, run for about 7 to 11 cycles, used a sample-barcoded 5' primer plus a J-beta primer mix. TCRdb reprocessed the 5' RACE reads via MiXCR and lists one record per CDR3 protein. The sample shows approximately 850,000 distinct CDR3 sequences, 55% to 75% of them seen only once. Sample: blood. All receptors come from a man younger than 40 in good health.

The sample holds a few counts of this clonotype. This chain uses TRBV20-1 with TRBJ2-7; no definite D call. Germline values: CDR1 DFQATT, CDR2 SNEGSKA (reference sequence). The V end was cut by 1 base, the J end by 3 bases, with 10 bases between. This CDR3 spans 13 amino acids. The DNA of the CDR3 is TGCAGTGCTAGAGGGAGTAGGGACTACGAGCAGTACTTC. It is translated as CSARGSRDYEQYF.

The chain uses TRBV5-1 and TRBJ2-7; possibly TRBD1 for D (6 bases). Near its end, the DNA agrees better with TRBJ2-5, so the J call may be wrong. The CDR3 runs to 16 residues. Germline loops: CDR1 SGHRS, CDR2 YFSETQ. CDR3 in DNA: TGCGCCAGCAGCTTGGGGGACACCAGGGTTGGAGAGACCCAGTACTTC. Translated, it gives CASSLGDTRVGETQYF.

The table lists this clonotype with a few counts. J is TRBJ2-3 and V is TRBV27; TRBD1 might be the D (8 bases). The CDR3 covers 15 residues. Germline assignment: CDR1 MNHEY and CDR2 SMNVEV (reference sequence). The germline V and J ends were trimmed by 5 bases and 0 bases, with 12 bases remaining between them. The CDR3 DNA is TGTGCCAGCAGTGCGGGGGACAGGAGCACAGATACGCAGTATTTT. Protein sequence: CASSAGDRSTDTQYF.

The V and J genes are TRBV10-3 and TRBJ2-1; 8 positions match TRBD1. Germline CDR1 ENHRY, CDR2 SYGVKD. The V and J ends lost 3 bases and 6 bases, in that order; junction bases with no gene match: 1. This CDR3 comprises 13 residues. In DNA, the CDR3 is TGTGCCATCAGTGAAACAGGGGGCAATGAGCAGTTCTTC. Translated: CAISETGGNEQFF.

J is TRBJ2-7 and V is TRBV28; 9 nucleotides agree with TRBD1. Gene TRBJ2-5 matches the end of the DNA better, so the J call may be wrong. Germline V gene sequence: CDR1 MDHEN, CDR2 SYDVKM. The CDR3 is 14 amino acids. CDR3 sequence (DNA): TGTGCCGGGAGGGGGACAGGGAGTTGGGAGACCCAGTACTTC. This gives the protein CAGRGTGSWETQYF.

The chain is built from TRBV28 and TRBJ2-1; 11 bases fit TRBD2. V was clipped by 0 bases and J by 8 bases; unmatched bases: 6. From germline, CDR1 is MDHEN and CDR2 SYDVKM. This CDR3 has 16 residues. The CDR3 loop reads CASSLWGSSGRHEQFF. In DNA form, the CDR3 reads TGTGCCAGCAGTTTATGGGGGTCTAGCGGGAGGCATGAGCAGTTCTTC.

This clonotype was detected only a few times. V and J are TRBV7-9 and TRBJ2-7; 9 nucleotides match TRBD2. This CDR3 contains 12 residues. J lost 5 bases, V lost 10 bases, and 6 bases had no gene match. Germline V CDR1 and CDR2: SEHNR, FQNEAQ (reference sequence). CDR3 sequence: CAIRRGGHEQYF. In DNA, the CDR3 is TGTGCCATACGGCGGGGGGGTCACGAGCAGTACTTC.

V and J are TRBV5-1 and TRBJ2-6, with 9 nucleotides matching TRBD2. J was trimmed by 0 bases and V by 1 base; bases with no gene match: 8. CDR1 is SGHRS and CDR2 is YFSETQ in the germline V gene. CDR3 length equals 19 residues. The CDR3 sequence is CASSLYGLRGGSGANVLTF. As DNA, the CDR3 is TGCGCCAGCAGCTTGTATGGTTTGCGGGGGGGCTCTGGGGCCAACGTCCTGACTTTC.

In DNA form, the CDR3 reads TGTGCCAGCAGCTTAGATTACAGGGCGGGTGAGCAGTTCTTC. This translates into CASSLDYRAGEQFF. J is TRBJ2-1 and V is TRBV7-3; D perhaps matches TRBD1 (6 bases). V shed 2 bases and J shed 9 bases, with 14 bases lying between them. Germline V CDR1 and CDR2: SGHTA, FQGTGA. The length of the CDR3 is 14 residues. The entire variable domain, with the rest obtained from reference TRBV7-3 and TRBJ2-1, is as follows: GAGVSQTPSNKVTEKGKYVELRCDPISGHTALYWYRQSLGQGPEFLIYFQGTGAADDSGLPNDRFFAVRPEGSVSTLKIQRTERGDSAVYLCASSLDYRAGEQFFGPGTRLTVL.

The chain uses TRBV12-3 or TRBV12-4 and TRBJ1-2, with D possibly being TRBD1 (6 bases). V was cut by 1 base and J by 5 bases, with 11 bases left in between. This CDR3 has 14 residues. In DNA, the CDR3 is TGTGCCAGCAGTTTAGGGACAGACCCTTATGGCTACACCTTC. This codes for CASSLGTDPYGYTF.

This clonotype has a handful of counts. The gene calls are TRBV9 and TRBJ2-3; tentatively, D is TRBD2 (6 bases). This CDR3 region has 13 residues. Trimming shortened V by 0 bases and J by 12 bases, and 14 bases separated the two germline ends. Germline CDR1 is SGDLS and CDR2 is YYNGEE. DNA of the CDR3: TGTGCCAGCAGCGTAGGGCGGAGGGGAAGTCAGTATTTT. As protein: CASSVGRRGSQYF.

V and J are TRBV6-6 and TRBJ1-5; TRBD1 agrees at 7 bases. The J segment lost 1 base and the V segment lost 5 bases, leaving 8 bases of the junction unmatched. Germline V gene lookup returns CDR1 MNHNY and CDR2 SVGAGI (reference sequence). CDR3 length equals 16 residues. The CDR3 nucleotides read TGTGCCAGCAGTGGGCGGACAGGCCGCAGCAATCAGCCCCAGCATTTT. Protein product: CASSGRTGRSNQPQHF.

Here the CDR3 reads CASSRQGVNQPQHF. CDR3 nucleotides: TGTGCCAGCAGCCGTCAAGGAGTCAATCAGCCCCAGCATTTT. The chain carries TRBV6-2 or TRBV6-3 and TRBJ1-5; D gene unclear. Germline V gene lookup returns CDR1 MNHEY and CDR2 SVGEGT. Trimming left V 6 bases short and J 3 bases short, with 12 bases between. The CDR3 is 14 amino acids.

The V and J genes are TRBV29-1 and TRBJ2-3; 8 bases are a match to TRBD1. There are 13 residues in the CDR3. The V gene end was trimmed by 7 bases and the J gene end by 5 bases; junction bases not matched to a gene: 8. The germline V gene has CDR1 SQVTM and CDR2 ANQGSEA. The CDR3 sequence: CSATRGLGDTQYF. The CDR3 region has the DNA TGCAGCGCAACCAGGGGGCTAGGAGATACGCAGTATTTT.

The chain uses TRBV9 and TRBJ1-2; D gene unclear. Germline V CDR1 and CDR2: SGDLS, YYNGEE. The length of the CDR3 is 17 residues. V lost 0 bases, J lost 8 bases, and 23 bases lay in between. The chain's CDR3 is CASSVGPPNTVGSGYTF. In DNA form, the CDR3 reads TGTGCCAGCAGCGTAGGGCCCCCAAACACGGTGGGTTCGGGCTACACCTTC.

The chain links TRBV29-1 to TRBJ2-1; 7 nucleotides match TRBD1. The V gene's germline CDR1 is SQVTM and CDR2 ANQGSEA. The CDR3 consists of 12 residues. V shed 6 bases, J shed 7 bases, and the junction held 6 bases outside the gene matches. The CDR3 reads CSVATGMNEQFF. The CDR3 bases are TGCAGCGTCGCGACAGGGATGAATGAGCAGTTCTTC.

The chain links TRBV12-3 or TRBV12-4 to TRBJ1-1; 8 bases map to TRBD1. The CDR3 covers 15 residues. J gave up 5 bases and V 5 bases, and 10 bases lay outside the gene matches. This CDR3 is CASSPRSTGVTEAFF. CDR3 coding DNA: TGTGCCAGCAGTCCTAGATCGACAGGGGTGACTGAAGCTTTCTTT.

This chain uses TRBV28 with TRBJ2-1; D might be TRBD2 (5 bases). There are 14 residues in the CDR3. The ends were cut back, 6 bases at V and 5 bases at J, with 14 bases in the middle. Germline lookup yields CDR1 MDHEN and CDR2 SYDVKM. The CDR3 region has the DNA TGTGCCAGCAGGGAAAGGATTAGCGACAATGAGCAGTTCTTC. Protein sequence: CASRERISDNEQFF.

The CDR3 region has the DNA TGTGCCAGCTCCCAGGCAGGGGGACACACTGAAGCTTTCTTT. Translating it yields CASSQAGGHTEAFF. V usage is TRBV18 and J usage is TRBJ1-1; 7 nucleotides line up with TRBD1. In germline, CDR1 is KGHSH, CDR2 LQKENI. CDR3 length: 14 amino acids. V lost 6 bases and J lost 3; bases outside the gene matches: 7.

This chain uses TRBV6-5 with TRBJ2-5; D not certain. CDR1 and CDR2 (germline): MNHEY, SVGAGI. The CDR3 spans 15 residues. V lost 0 bases to trimming and J lost 2 bases, with 10 bases between them. CDR3 coding DNA: TGTGCCAGCAGTTACTCTGGCGCCTTGCAAGAGACCCAGTACTTC. Translated: CASSYSGALQETQYF.

This chain connects TRBV28 to TRBJ1-4; D possibly corresponds to TRBD1 (5 bases). Trimming shortened V by 4 bases and J by 6 bases, and 12 bases separated the two germline ends. This CDR3 region has 14 residues. Germline loops: CDR1 MDHEN, CDR2 SYDVKM. The CDR3, as DNA: TGTGCCAGCAGTTCCAGGGTAAGGGATGAAAAACTGTTTTTT. Translating it yields CASSSRVRDEKLFF.

The chain links TRBV20-1 to TRBJ2-7; possibly TRBD2 for D (6 bases). Between the trimmed V and J ends, which lost 7 bases and 0 bases, there was a span of 16 bases. The length of the CDR3 is 14 residues. Germline V gene data show CDR1 as DFQATT and CDR2 as SNEGSKA (reference sequence). CDR3 DNA: TGCAGTGGCACCGGGACTTCGCCCTCCTACGAGCAGTACTTC. This translates into CSGTGTSPSYEQYF.